The T cell receptor (beta chain) under discussion was sequenced for a study of T cell responses to AZD1222 COVID-19 vaccine. Using immunoSEQ multiplex PCR, the repertoire was profiled, and TCRdb retains in-frame clones only, with some absent. The profile shows 100,000 or so clones, 90% of them singletons. The V end was cut by 6 bases, the J end by 4 bases, with 15 bases between. Germline V CDR1 and CDR2: MDHEN, SYDVKM. The CDR3 extends over 14 amino acids. The clonotype originates from an adult in good health. Sequencing was performed on peripheral blood, taken on day 0 of AZD1222 vaccination. This sequence joins TRBV28 and TRBJ1-1; no clear D. This CDR3 is CASRLLDLGTEAFF. The CDR3 coding sequence is TGTGCCAGCAGGCTGTTGGATTTGGGCACTGAAGCTTTCTTT.